A selection of T cell receptor beta chains follows, all from one sample in a study of blood T cells in healthy people across ages. TCRdb reprocessed the 5' RACE reads with MiXCR, giving one entry per CDR3 protein. The table includes under 700,000 distinct CDR3 sequences, around 24% detected once. This sample also appeared in a second study, on T cells of mothers and their children.

The sequencing sample was made of blood. These receptors all come from a boy under 18 in good health. Each CDR3 is given with its conserved first and last residue. The D gene is left open where the match is weak. Size tells how often a clone was seen (once, few, many) or the class of an expanded clone, and some rows leave it out.

NA | NA | TRBJ2-1 | TRBV30 | TGTGCCTGGAGTGTATCGGGACTGTTCAATGAGCAGTTCTTC | CAWSVSGLFNEQFF
NA | NA | TRBJ1-2 | TRBV12-3/TRBV12-4 | TGTGCCAGCAGTCCCCGGGCAGGGAACTATGGCTACACCTTC | CASSPRAGNYGYTF
NA | NA | TRBJ2-3 | TRBV5-1 | TGCGCCAGCAGCCTAGGAGGAGGGGCGATCAGCACAGATACGCAGTATTTT | CASSLGGGAISTDTQYF
NA | few | TRBJ2-2 | TRBV19 | TGTGCCTCTCGGGGGCAGGGGATCACCACCGGGGAGCTGTTTTTT | CASRGQGITTGELFF
TRBD1 | NA | TRBJ1-2 | TRBV4-1 | TGCGCCAGCAGCCAGGCCGGGACAGGGTTTACCTTC | CASSQAGTGFTF
TRBD1 | NA | TRBJ2-3 | TRBV7-2 | TGTGCCAGCAGCCGCCGGACAGGGGCCTCGAGTGTTACGCAGTATTTT | CASSRRTGASSVTQYF
TRBD2 | few | TRBJ2-7 | TRBV19 | TGTGCCAGTAGCCATGGGACTAGCGGCTCCTACGAGCAGTACTTC | CASSHGTSGSYEQYF
NA | many | TRBJ2-5 | TRBV28 | TGTGCCAGCAGTTTCCAGGGGCGGGAGACCCAGTACTTC | CASSFQGRETQYF
NA | NA | TRBJ2-2 | TRBV5-1 | TGCGCCAGCAGCTTGCCGTTTCGAACAGGGCTGGACACCGGGGAGCTGTTTTTT | CASSLPFRTGLDTGELFF
TRBD2 | NA | TRBJ2-1 | TRBV4-3 | TGCGCCAGCAGCCAAGCCCTAGCGGGAGTCCCCAATGAGCAGTTCTTC | CASSQALAGVPNEQFF
NA | few | TRBJ1-1 | TRBV2 | TGTGCCAGCAATTTCGACAGGAACACTGAAGCTTTCTTT | CASNFDRNTEAFF
NA | few | TRBJ1-5 | TRBV28 | TGTGCCAGCAGTTTATGGGGTTCGACGGAAACTCTTAGCAATCAGCCCCAGCATTTT | CASSLWGSTETLSNQPQHF
NA | NA | TRBJ1-5 | TRBV7-2 | TGTGCCAGCAGCACACGGGACTCTCTAGGACCCCAGCATTTT | CASSTRDSLGPQHF
NA | few | TRBJ2-4 | TRBV15 | TGTGCCATCCAAGTAGGGGGGGGCATTCAGTACTTC | CAIQVGGGIQYF
TRBD1 | NA | TRBJ2-7 | TRBV20-1 | TGCAGTGCTAGAGGGGACAGAGCCTACGAGCAGTACTTC | CSARGDRAYEQYF
TRBD2 | few | TRBJ2-3 | TRBV20-1 | TGCAGTGCTACCTTAACCGGGAGGGCAGATACGCAGTATTTT | CSATLTGRADTQYF